The 17 T cell receptor beta chains listed next were all sequenced from one sample in a study of blood T cell repertoires in COVID-19. Produced via immunoSEQ multiplex PCR; TCRdb's table is partial and in-frame only. The table records roughly 100,000 clones, more than 70% of them present only once. What was sequenced was peripheral blood. The receptors come from a human donor in a cohort sampled during active COVID-19.

This chain uses TRBV5-6 with TRBJ2-1; D gene unclear. The CDR3 is 12 residues long. Trimming pared 2 bases from V and 6 bases from J, leaving 6 bases between. The V gene's germline CDR1 is SGHDT and CDR2 YYEEEE. The CDR3 here is CASSFGRNEQFF. The CDR3 DNA reads as TGTGCCAGCAGCTTTGGGCGCAATGAGCAGTTCTTC.

A remark on this clone: At one end the junction does not follow the germline gene, possibly because of a read error. The chain employs TRBV7-7 and TRBJ2-3, with D possibly being TRBD2 (6 bases). CDR1 is SSHAT, CDR2 FNYEAQ, per germline (reference sequence). The CDR3 runs to 15 residues. The CDR3 region is CASSSSTSSTDTQYF. The CDR3 DNA reads as TGTGCTAGCAGCTCTTCGACTAGTAGTACAGATACGCAGTATTTT.

The rearrangement joins TRBV7-9 to TRBJ1-4; D is undetermined. CDR1 is SEHNR, CDR2 FQNEAQ, per germline (reference sequence). The CDR3 sequence is 13 residues long. Trimming took off 0 bases at V and 8 bases at J, with 7 bases between the two ends. Here the CDR3 reads CASSLAVEEKLFF. In nucleotides, the CDR3 is TGTGCCAGCAGCTTAGCGGTGGAGGAAAAACTGTTTTTT.

This clone has a handful of counts. The chain has TRBV28 and TRBJ1-2; D possibly corresponds to TRBD1 (6 bases). Germline V lookup: CDR1 MDHEN, CDR2 SYDVKM. Trimming shortened V by 3 bases and J by 8 bases, and 13 bases separated the two germline ends. The CDR3 covers 13 residues. CDR3 residues: CASSFNREGGYTF. CDR3 nucleotide sequence: TGTGCCAGCAGTTTTAACAGGGAAGGCGGCTACACCTTC.

This clone has only a few counts. V usage is TRBV5-1 and J usage is TRBJ2-7; D may be TRBD1 (6 bases). Trimming left V 5 bases short and J 4 bases short, with 13 bases between. CDR1 and CDR2 (germline): SGHRS, YFSETQ. The CDR3 spans 13 residues. CDR3 sequence reads: CASSKQGGYEQYF. Here the CDR3 DNA reads TGCGCCAGCAGTAAACAGGGTGGGTACGAGCAGTACTTC. The variable domain in full, with the rest retrieved from reference TRBV5-1 and TRBJ2-7, is KAGVTQTPRYLIKTRGQQVTLSCSPISGHRSVSWYQQTPGQGLQFLFEYFSETQRNKGNFPGRFSGRQFSNSRSEMNVSTLELGDSALYLCASSKQGGYEQYFGPGTRLTVT.

This clone has only a few counts. The chain joins TRBV3-1 (or the pseudogene TRBV3-2) to TRBJ1-5, with D possibly matching TRBD1 (6 bases). Per the germline V gene, CDR1 is LGHDT and CDR2 is YNNKEL (reference sequence). The CDR3 consists of 15 residues. V was shortened by 0 bases and J by 6 bases, with 12 bases between the two germline ends. The CDR3 region has the DNA TGTGCCAGCAGCCAAGATGTAAGGGGGGGTCAGCCCCAGCATTTT. Amino acids: CASSQDVRGGQPQHF.

The rearrangement joins TRBV19 to TRBJ2-1; 9 bases align to TRBD2. Per the germline V gene, CDR1 is LNHDA and CDR2 is SQIVND (reference sequence). This CDR3 has 16 residues. The V segment lost 11 bases and the J segment 9 bases; nucleotides outside the gene matches: 20. CDR3 amino acids: CAVPASGDELYVEQFF. The DNA for the CDR3 is TGTGCCGTACCCGCTAGCGGGGATGAACTATACGTTGAGCAGTTCTTC.

The rearrangement uses TRBV7-2 and TRBJ2-7; TRBD1 aligns across 7 bases. The CDR3 extends over 18 amino acids. The germline CDR1 and CDR2 sequences are SGHTA and FQGNSA. V was pared by 3 bases and J by 0 bases, with 14 bases of the junction left unmatched. The CDR3 DNA follows: TGTGCCAGCAGCTTTCCGGGACAGCAACTTACGAGCTCCTACGAGCAGTACTTC. It codes for CASSFPGQQLTSSYEQYF. The full variable domain, completed using reference TRBV7-2 and TRBJ2-7, is GAGVSQSPSNKVTEKGKDVELRCDPISGHTALYWYRQSLGQGLEFLIYFQGNSAPDKSGLPSDRFSAERTGGSVSTLTIQRTQQEDSAVYLCASSFPGQQLTSSYEQYFGPGTRLTVT.

The chain carries TRBV28 and TRBJ2-5; TRBD1 agrees at 7 bases. This CDR3 is 15 amino acids long. The germline gives CDR1 MDHEN, CDR2 SYDVKM. V gave up 6 bases and J gave up 2 bases; unmatched junction bases: 9. As DNA, the CDR3 is TGTGCCAGCAGCTCAGGTTCAGGGGGACAAGAGACCCAGTACTTC. This codes for CASSSGSGGQETQYF.

DNA of the CDR3: TGTGCCAGTAGTCGTGACAGGGACCTCTATAGCAATCAGCCCCAGCATTTT. It yields the protein CASSRDRDLYSNQPQHF. V usage is TRBV19 and J usage is TRBJ1-5, with 7 nucleotides matching TRBD1. Germline V gene data show CDR1 as LNHDA and CDR2 as SQIVND (reference sequence). Losses at the gene ends were 5 bases for V and 0 bases for J; bases not matched to a gene: 10. This CDR3 has 17 residues.

In this sample, this clone turned up many times. The chain links TRBV28 to TRBJ2-7, with 7 bases identical to TRBD1. Losses at the gene ends were 1 base for V and 1 base for J; bases not matched to a gene: 4. The CDR3 consists of 15 residues. Germline CDR1 MDHEN, CDR2 SYDVKM. The CDR3 sequence: CASSLSGTASYEQYF. CDR3 DNA sequence: TGTGCCAGCAGTTTATCCGGGACAGCTTCCTACGAGCAGTACTTC.

V usage is TRBV18 and J usage is TRBJ1-5; D unresolved. Trimming left V 0 bases short and J 4 bases short, with 10 bases between. Germline V gene sequence: CDR1 KGHSH, CDR2 LQKENI. This CDR3 spans 15 amino acids. The CDR3 reads CASSPPGQLNQPQHF. CDR3 coding DNA: TGTGCCAGCTCACCACCTGGGCAGCTTAATCAGCCCCAGCATTTT.

This rearrangement joins TRBV12-5 to TRBJ2-2; TRBD2 agrees at 13 bases. V gave up 4 bases and J gave up 4 bases; unmatched junction bases: 3. Germline V gene lookup returns CDR1 LGHNT and CDR2 FRNRAP. The CDR3 extends over 16 amino acids. The CDR3 region is CASGSGLAGVTGELFF. The CDR3 nucleotides read TGTGCTAGTGGTTCCGGACTAGCGGGAGTCACCGGGGAGCTGTTTTTT.

The chain uses TRBV9 and TRBJ1-3; the match to TRBD1 covers 7 bases. The CDR3 consists of 15 residues. J lost 4 bases, V lost 3 bases, and 7 bases had no gene match. The germline V gene encodes CDR1 SGDLS and CDR2 YYNGEE. CDR3: CASSGTGVVGNTIYF. CDR3 coding DNA: TGTGCCAGCAGCGGAACAGGGGTAGTGGGAAACACCATATATTTT.

The count of this clone is one. The chain combines TRBV15 with TRBJ2-7, with D perhaps matching TRBD1 (5 bases). Germline CDR1 is LNHNV and CDR2 is YYDKDF (reference sequence). The CDR3 runs to 13 residues. The germline V and J ends were trimmed by 0 bases and 3 bases, with 6 bases remaining between them. The CDR3 is CATSRDRGYEQYF. DNA for the CDR3: TGTGCCACCAGCAGAGATAGGGGCTACGAGCAGTACTTC.

Of note for this clone: The final CDR3 position lacks the conserved phenylalanine or tryptophan, pointing to a likely read error. The DNA is left out, because the CDR3 cannot be placed on it with certainty; the CDR3 is given as TCRdb lists it. This chain joins TRBV6-1 and TRBJ2-7; the DNA was not compared with TRBD1, the D call given in the table. Per germline, CDR1 MNHNS and CDR2 SASEGT. The CDR3 is 13 residues long, counting both termini. The CDR3 sequence: CASSEVGFPRGYL.

In this sample, this clone turned up a few times. CDR3 sequence: CASSITGRRYEQYF. The CDR3 DNA reads as TGTGCCAGTAGTATTACAGGGCGGCGTTACGAGCAGTACTTC. V is TRBV19 and J is TRBJ2-7; maybe TRBD1 (6 bases). Germline loops: CDR1 LNHDA, CDR2 SQIVND (reference sequence). Trimming pared 3 bases from V and 4 bases from J, leaving 13 bases between. There are 14 residues in the CDR3.